This paragraph reports one TCR beta chain. The V and J ends lost 4 bases and 4 bases, in that order; junction bases with no gene match: 12. CDR1 is KGHSH, CDR2 LQKENI, per germline. This CDR3 spans 17 amino acids. This specimen comes from a study of response to subunit inactivated influenza vaccine. MiXCR, run by TCRdb on the RT-PCR reads, gives a single entry per CDR3 protein. The table has about 500,000 distinct CDR3 sequences, 16% seen once. The TCR was taken from a man in his fifties or sixties who received an inactivated influenza vaccine. The material sequenced was CD4+ T cells sorted from PBMCs, taken about 24 months after vaccination. The J gene is TRBJ2-5, the V gene TRBV18; 10 positions match TRBD1. Here the CDR3 DNA reads TGTGCCAGCTCACTCACCGGGACAGGGGTGGGTCGAGAGACCCAGTACTTC. This codes for CASSLTGTGVGRETQYF. Supplemented by reference TRBV18 and TRBJ2-5, the full variable domain reads NAGVMQNPRHLVRRRGQEARLRCSPMKGHSHVYWYRQLPEEGLKFMVYLQKENIIDESGMPKERFSAEFPKEGPSILRIQQVVRGDSAAYFCASSLTGTGVGRETQYFGPGTRLLVL.